These 21 T cell receptor beta chains were all obtained from the same sample, sequenced in a study of blood T cell repertoires in COVID-19 (TCRdb year 2020). Library prep was done by the immunoSEQ multiplex PCR assay. In its TCRdb copy, this immuneACCESS table keeps in-frame sequences only and misses some clones. Where compared with another copy, unresolved V genes explain less than half of these, and the others have no known cause. This sample lists 200,000 to 250,000 clones; about four fifths were detected once. The ten biggest clones cover more than 1.5% of the sample. The source material was peripheral blood. The origin of the receptors is a man aged 30 to 45 who had recovered from COVID-19.

CDR3 residues: CASSYSTAGGQETQYF. CDR3 nucleotide sequence: TGTGCCAGCAGTTACTCGACAGCGGGAGGCCAAGAGACCCAGTACTTC. V usage is TRBV6-5 and J usage is TRBJ2-5; 9 bases are a match to TRBD2. CDR3 length: 16 residues. V shed 0 bases and J 1 base; nucleotides not matched to a gene: 3. Germline V lookup: CDR1 MNHEY, CDR2 SVGAGI.

The rearrangement uses TRBV27 and TRBJ2-7; possible D gene TRBD2, 6 bases. The CDR3 has 16 amino acids. Germline-derived CDR1 and CDR2 are MNHEY and SMNVEV (reference sequence). Trimming stripped 6 bases from V and 0 bases from J, with 18 bases between. Written as DNA, the CDR3 is TGTGCCAGCAGATTGACACTACCGGGACTCTCCTACGAGCAGTACTTC. Translating it yields CASRLTLPGLSYEQYF.

The V call is TRBV2, the J call TRBJ1-5; 8 bases map to TRBD1. Trimming at V came to 6 bases and at J to 5 bases, leaving 9 bases not matched to a gene. This CDR3 has 15 residues. Germline V gives CDR1 SNHLY, CDR2 FYNNEI. The CDR3: CASSRQGRSDQPQHF. CDR3 DNA sequence: TGTGCCAGCAGCCGACAGGGGAGGAGCGATCAGCCCCAGCATTTT.

CDR3 amino acids: CASRVTGTNTEAFF. For the CDR3, the DNA is TGCGCCAGCAGGGTGACAGGGACGAACACTGAAGCTTTCTTT. The V call is TRBV10-2, the J call TRBJ1-1; 7 bases align to TRBD1. V lost 6 bases, J lost 1 base, and 5 bases stayed unmatched. CDR1 WSHSY and CDR2 SAAADI come from the germline V gene. The CDR3 is 14 amino acids.

This clone was found once. The chain has TRBV6-5 and TRBJ2-3, with D possibly TRBD2 on 5 matching bases. Trimming shortened V by 7 bases and J by 5 bases, and 16 bases separated the two germline ends. CDR1 and CDR2 (germline): MNHEY, SVGAGI. The length of the CDR3 is 14 residues. DNA for the CDR3: TGTGCCAGCACTCCACCCGCCAGCGGAGATACGCAGTATTTT. This codes for CASTPPASGDTQYF.

This chain connects TRBV3-1 (or the pseudogene TRBV3-2) to TRBJ1-2; 8 nucleotides align to TRBD1. The trim removed 1 base at V and 12 bases at J, leaving 10 bases unmatched. The germline V gene has CDR1 LGHDT and CDR2 YNNKEL (reference sequence). The CDR3 totals 14 residues. The CDR3 region has the DNA TGTGCCAGCAGCCAAGGATCGGGTACAGGGGGGGACACCTTC. Protein product: CASSQGSGTGGDTF.

The J gene is TRBJ1-1, the V gene TRBV4-1; D not resolved. V gave up 1 base and J gave up 1 base, with 4 bases separating them. The length of the CDR3 is 13 residues. Germline V gene lookup returns CDR1 MGHRA and CDR2 YSYEKL. The CDR3 DNA reads as TGCGCCAGCAGCCAAGGGAGGAACACTGAAGCTTTCTTT. Its translation is CASSQGRNTEAFF.

V gene TRBV18 combines with J gene TRBJ2-7; weak D call: TRBD1 (6 bases). Germline CDR1 and CDR2: KGHSH and LQKENI. This CDR3 is 12 amino acids long. Trimming shortened V by 5 bases and J by 3 bases, and 8 bases separated the two germline ends. The CDR3 spells CASSSDSYEQYV. CDR3 bases: TGTGCCAGCTCATCGGACAGCTACGAGCAGTACGTC.

CDR3 DNA sequence: TGCGCCAGCCGCGGGACAGCCCTCCCCAACACTGAAGCTTTCTTT. Its protein is CASRGTALPNTEAFF. The rearrangement uses TRBV10-2 and TRBJ1-1; 7 nucleotides line up with TRBD1. Trimming removed 8 bases from V and 2 bases from J; junction bases left unmatched: 11. CDR3 length: 15 residues. The germline V gene has CDR1 WSHSY and CDR2 SAAADI.

The chain links TRBV5-1 to TRBJ1-1, with D possibly TRBD1 on 6 matching bases. CDR3 length: 13 amino acids. Trimming left V 4 bases short and J 1 base short, with 8 bases between. Germline V gene sequence: CDR1 SGHRS, CDR2 YFSETQ. The CDR3: CASSQGGNTEAFF. The CDR3 DNA follows: TGCGCCAGCAGCCAAGGGGGGAACACTGAAGCTTTCTTT.

The chain recombines TRBV6-1 with TRBJ1-1; the D gene is possibly TRBD1 (5 bases). Germline V lookup: CDR1 MNHNS, CDR2 SASEGT. CDR3 size: 13 residues. V lost 1 base and J lost 5, with 8 bases in between. CDR3 sequence: CASSEGPGTEAFF. The CDR3, as DNA: TGTGCCAGCAGTGAAGGTCCAGGGACTGAAGCTTTCTTT.

The genes are TRBV5-1 and TRBJ1-6; 9 bases match TRBD1. CDR1 is SGHRS and CDR2 is YFSETQ in the germline V gene. The CDR3 runs to 19 residues. V lost 3 bases to trimming and J lost 1 base; unmatched junction nucleotides: 11. For the CDR3, the DNA is TGCGCCAGCAGCTCGGGACAGGGAGGATCAGGGTCCTATAATTCACCCCTCCACTTT. It is translated as CASSSGQGGSGSYNSPLHF.

The V gene is TRBV6-5, the J gene TRBJ1-2; D unclear. Germline V gene sequence: CDR1 MNHEY, CDR2 SVGAGI. The CDR3 is 13 amino acids. V lost 6 bases and J 4 bases, leaving 12 bases between the germline ends. This chain's CDR3 is CASSDPGTYGYTF. DNA for the CDR3: TGTGCCAGCAGCGACCCAGGCACCTATGGCTACACCTTC.

The chain recombines TRBV6-5 with TRBJ1-6; 8 bases align to TRBD1. The length of the CDR3 is 15 residues. Germline assignment: CDR1 MNHEY and CDR2 SVGAGI. Losses at the gene ends were 2 bases for V and 3 bases for J; bases not matched to a gene: 0. The chain's CDR3 is CASSYGTGYNSPLHF. CDR3 nucleotides: TGTGCCAGCAGTTACGGGACAGGCTATAATTCACCCCTCCACTTT.

This chain connects TRBV9 to TRBJ2-1, with D possibly TRBD2 on 5 matching bases. Trimming took 0 bases from V and 4 from J, leaving 11 bases between them. The CDR3 consists of 15 residues. Germline V gene sequence: CDR1 SGDLS, CDR2 YYNGEE. The DNA for the CDR3 is TGTGCCAGCAGCGTAGGTCAAGCGGTTTACAATGAGCAGTTCTTC. Amino acid sequence: CASSVGQAVYNEQFF.

V gene TRBV19 combines with J gene TRBJ2-5; 7 bases map to TRBD2. Germline V gene lookup returns CDR1 LNHDA and CDR2 SQIVND (reference sequence). Trimming cost V 5 bases and J 3 bases; bases outside gene matches: 3. The CDR3 spans 13 residues. This chain's CDR3 is CASSPAGEETQYF. The CDR3 nucleotides are TGTGCCAGTAGTCCCGCGGGGGAAGAGACCCAGTACTTC.

The CDR3 DNA reads as TGTGCCAGTAGTATAGGACTGGATTCAGATACGCAGTATTTT. It is translated as CASSIGLDSDTQYF. The genes are TRBV19 and TRBJ2-3, with D uncertain. CDR3 length: 14 amino acids. Germline values: CDR1 LNHDA, CDR2 SQIVND (reference sequence). Trimming removed 1 base from V and 4 bases from J, with 9 bases in between.

V usage is TRBV5-8 and J usage is TRBJ1-5; no definite D call. The CDR3 is made up of 15 amino acids. The V and J ends lost 0 bases and 0 bases respectively, with 7 bases between them. Germline CDR1 SGHTS, CDR2 YDEGEE. CDR3 sequence reads: CASSLGQASNQPQHF. CDR3 sequence (DNA): TGTGCCAGCAGCTTGGGGCAGGCTAGCAATCAGCCCCAGCATTTT.

There are a few counts of this clone. CDR3: CASSPYGGGSDYGYTF. The CDR3 DNA follows: TGTGCCAGCTCACCATACGGGGGAGGCAGTGACTATGGCTACACCTTC. The gene calls are TRBV18 and TRBJ1-2; D possibly corresponds to TRBD1 (5 bases). The germline gives CDR1 KGHSH, CDR2 LQKENI. V shed 2 bases and J shed 3 bases, with 16 bases lying between them. This CDR3 contains 16 residues.

This clone came up once. The rearrangement joins TRBV6-5 to TRBJ1-4; perhaps TRBD1 as D (6 bases). CDR3 length: 15 amino acids. V was trimmed by 5 bases and J by 8 bases, leaving 18 bases between them. Germline V gene sequence: CDR1 MNHEY, CDR2 SVGAGI. The DNA for the CDR3 is TGTGCCAGCAGTCCCCGCGGGGGCCCTTGGGAAAAACTGTTTTTT. Translated: CASSPRGGPWEKLFF.

V and J are TRBV5-1 and TRBJ1-1, with D tentatively TRBD1 (5 bases). The V end was cut by 7 bases, the J end by 7 bases, with 29 bases between. CDR3 length: 17 residues. Germline V CDR1 and CDR2: SGHRS, YFSETQ. CDR3 protein: CASSHEGPGRSGSEAFF. For the CDR3, the DNA is TGCGCCAGCTCCCACGAGGGTCCAGGGAGGTCCGGCAGTGAAGCTTTCTTT. The complete variable domain, with remaining parts taken from reference TRBV5-1 and TRBJ1-1, reads KAGVTQTPRYLIKTRGQQVTLSCSPISGHRSVSWYQQTPGQGLQFLFEYFSETQRNKGNFPGRFSGRQFSNSRSEMNVSTLELGDSALYLCASSHEGPGRSGSEAFFGQGTRLTVV.